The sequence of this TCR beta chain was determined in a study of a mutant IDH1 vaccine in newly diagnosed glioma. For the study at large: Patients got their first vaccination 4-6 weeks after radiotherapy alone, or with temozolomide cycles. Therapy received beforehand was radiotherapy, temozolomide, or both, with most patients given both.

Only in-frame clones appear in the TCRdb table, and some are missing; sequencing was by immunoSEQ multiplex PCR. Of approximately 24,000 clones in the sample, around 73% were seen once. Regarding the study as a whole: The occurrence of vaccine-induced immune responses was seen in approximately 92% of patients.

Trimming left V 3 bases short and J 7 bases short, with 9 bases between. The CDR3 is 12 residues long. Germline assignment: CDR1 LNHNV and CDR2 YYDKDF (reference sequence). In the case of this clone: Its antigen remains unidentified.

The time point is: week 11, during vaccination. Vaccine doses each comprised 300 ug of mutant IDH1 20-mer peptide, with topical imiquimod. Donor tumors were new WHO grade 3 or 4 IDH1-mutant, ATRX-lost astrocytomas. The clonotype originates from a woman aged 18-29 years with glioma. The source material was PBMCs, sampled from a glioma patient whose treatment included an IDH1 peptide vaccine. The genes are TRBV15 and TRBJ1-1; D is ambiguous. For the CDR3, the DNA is TGTGCCACCAGCAGTGTAAGAGGTGAAGCTTTCTTT. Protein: CATSSVRGEAFF.